The following is a T cell receptor beta chain sequence with its context. Its antigen is unknown. The record originates from a study of T-cell reconstitution after alpha-beta-depleted transplantation in children. Broader study findings: Reported findings indicate that, about two months after transplant, alpha-beta T cells came from several hundred expanded clones, which were derived from non-depleted graft cells.

Construction of the TCRbeta library involved unique molecular identifiers. One entry per CDR3 protein, called by TCRdb with MiXCR from the PCR reads. The table lists hundreds of thousands of distinct CDR3 sequences, around 13% of them singletons. The germline V gene has CDR1 DFQATT and CDR2 SNEGSKA (reference sequence). V dropped 3 bases and J dropped 7 bases, with 19 bases sitting between them. CDR3 length: 15 amino acids. The chain employs TRBV20-1 and TRBJ1-5, with D possibly TRBD1 on 5 matching bases. The specimen comprised PBMCs, sampled before TCRalphabeta/CD19-depleted stem cell transplant. The source is a girl aged 2 to 9 with congenital amegakaryocytic thrombocytopenia, due to receive a stem cell transplant. The CDR3 is CSASRGGRGGQPQHF. DNA for the CDR3: TGCAGTGCTAGTAGGGGAGGGAGGGGTGGGCAGCCCCAGCATTTT.